The 18 T cell receptor beta chains below come from one sample, sequenced in a study of cytomegalovirus exposure and HLA in healthy donors (dated by TCRdb to between 2016 and 2019). The library was produced with the immunoSEQ multiplex PCR assay. Here the immuneACCESS table is served through TCRdb, limited to in-frame sequences with V and J called. Missing clones are a known gap in these copies; in checked studies unresolved V genes cover under half, and the rest lacks a known reason. The sample records about 180,000 clones, around 85% of which are singletons. The ten largest clones capture 15% to 20% of the sample. The sequencing input was PBMCs. The receptors stem from a man aged 18 to 29 in good health and CMV-seropositive.

The rearrangement joins TRBV30 to TRBJ2-2; D might be TRBD2 (6 bases). This CDR3 has 12 residues. The V gene lost 0 bases and the J gene lost 7 bases, with 6 bases spanning the gap. Germline V gives CDR1 GTSNPN, CDR2 SVGIG (reference sequence). The CDR3 DNA is TGTGCCTGGAGTGTAGCGGGCGGGGAGCTGTTTTTT. This gives the protein CAWSVAGGELFF.

This clone was detected many times. V usage is TRBV9 and J usage is TRBJ1-1; the D gene is possibly TRBD1 (5 bases). Trimming stripped 0 bases from V and 2 bases from J, with 11 bases between. Per germline, CDR1 SGDLS and CDR2 YYNGEE. The CDR3 has 15 residues. The CDR3 DNA sequence: TGTGCCAGCAGCGTAGGGGGCGCGGTTAACACTGAAGCTTTCTTT. Protein: CASSVGGAVNTEAFF.

This sequence joins TRBV7-9 and TRBJ2-2, with TRBD2 matching 7 bases. The CDR3 length is 13 residues. Germline loops: CDR1 SEHNR, CDR2 FQNEAQ (reference sequence). V was pared by 5 bases and J by 5 bases, with 2 bases of the junction left unmatched. For the CDR3, the DNA is TGTGCCAGCAGCGGGGAGGGGACCGGGGAGCTGTTTTTT. Its protein is CASSGEGTGELFF.

Only a few counts were recorded for this clone. V gene TRBV7-6 combines with J gene TRBJ2-5; D gene unclear. Trimming pared 2 bases from V and 1 base from J, leaving 5 bases between. Per the germline V gene, CDR1 is SGHVS and CDR2 is FNYEAQ. The CDR3 is 13 residues long. The CDR3 region is CASSLSFQETQYF. DNA for the CDR3: TGTGCCAGCAGCTTATCTTTCCAAGAGACCCAGTACTTC.

The chain uses TRBV7-3 and TRBJ1-5, with 9 bases aligning to TRBD1. The V and J ends lost 4 bases and 3 bases, in that order; junction bases with no gene match: 7. CDR1 is SGHTA, CDR2 FQGTGA, per germline. This CDR3 is 16 amino acids long. CDR3 sequence: CASSSQTGGPNQPQHF. The CDR3 coding sequence is TGTGCCAGCAGCTCCCAGACAGGGGGACCCAATCAGCCCCAGCATTTT. Based on the CDR3 plus reference TRBV7-3 and TRBJ1-5, the full variable domain is GAGVSQTPSNKVTEKGKYVELRCDPISGHTALYWYRQSLGQGPEFLIYFQGTGAADDSGLPNDRFFAVRPEGSVSTLKIQRTERGDSAVYLCASSSQTGGPNQPQHFGDGTRLSIL.

The chain recombines TRBV5-4 with TRBJ1-1; TRBD1 agrees at 7 bases. This CDR3 has 14 amino acids. The V gene end was trimmed by 5 bases and the J gene end by 4 bases; junction bases not matched to a gene: 8. Germline V CDR1 and CDR2: SGHNT, YYREEE (reference sequence). The CDR3: CASRRLTGVTEAFF. CDR3 DNA sequence: TGTGCCAGCAGGCGCCTCACAGGGGTCACTGAAGCTTTCTTT. The full variable domain, rest sourced from reference TRBV5-4 and TRBJ1-1, is ETGVTQSPTHLIKTRGQQVTLRCSSQSGHNTVSWYQQALGQGPQFIFQYYREEENGRGNFPPRFSGLQFPNYSSELNVNALELDDSALYLCASRRLTGVTEAFFGQGTRLTVV.

The chain uses TRBV11-2 and TRBJ2-1; a weak D match, TRBD1 (5 bases). Germline-derived CDR1 and CDR2 are SGHAT and FQNNGV. The CDR3 covers 15 residues. Trimming took 1 base from V and 4 from J, leaving 11 bases between them. CDR3 residues: CASSLGRQPYNEQFF. The CDR3 coding sequence is TGTGCCAGCAGCTTAGGAAGACAGCCGTACAATGAGCAGTTCTTC.

The rearrangement joins TRBV6-6 to TRBJ2-2; 7 nucleotides match TRBD1. CDR3 length equals 14 residues. Germline loops: CDR1 MNHNY, CDR2 SVGAGI (reference sequence). V was pared by 6 bases and J by 7 bases, with 8 bases of the junction left unmatched. Here the CDR3 DNA reads TGTGCCAGCAGAACGGGACAGCTGGGCGGGGAGCTGTTTTTT. This gives the protein CASRTGQLGGELFF.

The rearrangement uses TRBV13 and TRBJ1-5; D is ambiguous. V lost 0 bases and J lost 2, with 5 bases in between. The CDR3 is 14 amino acids. Germline CDR1 reads PRHDT; CDR2 reads FYEKMQ (reference sequence). The CDR3 region has the DNA TGTGCCAGCAGCTTAGGCCGGGGCAATCAGCCCCAGCATTTT. Its protein is CASSLGRGNQPQHF.

This clone appeared once. The chain employs TRBV27 and TRBJ2-1; the D gene is possibly TRBD1 (5 bases). Germline assignment: CDR1 MNHEY and CDR2 SMNVEV (reference sequence). The CDR3 length is 14 residues. Between the trimmed V and J ends, which lost 3 bases and 6 bases, there was a span of 12 bases. CDR3 nucleotides: TGTGCCAGCAGTTTCGGACACTCGGGCAATGAGCAGTTCTTC. This gives the protein CASSFGHSGNEQFF.

This chain joins TRBV7-3 and TRBJ2-1; 8 bases map to TRBD1. The CDR3 spans 13 residues. After removal of 1 base from V and 14 bases from J, the junction contained 7 bases not matched to a gene. Looked up from germline, CDR1 is SGHTA and CDR2 is FQGTGA. The CDR3, as DNA: TGTGCCAGCAGCTTAATTGCTGGACAGGGTAAGTTCTTC. As protein: CASSLIAGQGKFF.

The chain links TRBV6-5 to TRBJ1-3; D not resolved. Germline V CDR1 and CDR2: MNHEY, SVGAGI. V lost 6 bases and J 0 bases, leaving 9 bases between the germline ends. The CDR3 is 14 amino acids. The CDR3 protein is CASRPTVSGNTIYF. DNA for the CDR3: TGTGCCAGCAGGCCAACGGTCTCTGGAAACACCATATATTTT.

The chain is built from TRBV5-6 and TRBJ2-1, with TRBD2 matching 14 bases. This CDR3 region has 16 residues. Germline CDR1 reads SGHDT; CDR2 reads YYEEEE. V was clipped by 4 bases and J by 7 bases; unmatched bases: 7. CDR3 region: CASSPGTSGSSNEQFF. The CDR3 DNA sequence: TGTGCCAGCAGCCCTGGGACTAGCGGGAGCTCGAATGAGCAGTTCTTC. Based on the CDR3 plus reference TRBV5-6 and TRBJ2-1, the full variable domain is DAGVTQSPTHLIKTRGQQVTLRCSPKSGHDTVSWYQQALGQGPQFIFQYYEEEERQRGNFPDRFSGHQFPNYSSELNVNALLLGDSALYLCASSPGTSGSSNEQFFGPGTRLTVL.

The chain uses TRBV6-1 and TRBJ1-1; no firm D call. The CDR3 has 11 amino acids. The germline gives CDR1 MNHNS, CDR2 SASEGT. Trimming stripped 7 bases from V and 10 bases from J, with 13 bases between. The CDR3 DNA is TGTGCCAGCATCCTAAATGTTGGAGCTTTCTTT. As protein: CASILNVGAFF.

The J gene is TRBJ1-4, the V gene TRBV11-2, with 7 bases matching TRBD1. V gave up 4 bases and J gave up 3 bases; unmatched junction bases: 5. The CDR3 sequence is 15 residues long. Per the germline V gene, CDR1 is SGHAT and CDR2 is FQNNGV. The CDR3 DNA sequence: TGTGCCAGCAGCTCCGGACAGGTGGCTAATGAAAAACTGTTTTTT. Protein product: CASSSGQVANEKLFF.

The J gene is TRBJ2-3, the V gene TRBV18; 9 bases map to TRBD2. Germline CDR1 reads KGHSH; CDR2 reads LQKENI. The CDR3 consists of 15 residues. Trimming cost V 8 bases and J 4 bases; bases outside gene matches: 10. Here the CDR3 reads CASPASGVSADTQYF. CDR3 bases: TGTGCCAGCCCAGCTAGCGGGGTATCCGCAGATACGCAGTATTTT.

The chain uses TRBV6-5 and TRBJ2-5; 8 nucleotides align to TRBD2. The ends lost 5 bases at V and 2 bases at J; junction bases unmatched: 7. From germline, CDR1 is MNHEY and CDR2 SVGAGI. The CDR3 has 15 residues. CDR3 DNA sequence: TGTGCCAGCAGTCCGGGACTAGATCTTCAAGAGACCCAGTACTTC. Encoded protein: CASSPGLDLQETQYF.

The chain carries TRBV9 and TRBJ2-1, with 14 positions matching TRBD2. J was trimmed by 5 bases and V by 4 bases; bases with no gene match: 2. This CDR3 comprises 15 residues. The germline gives CDR1 SGDLS, CDR2 YYNGEE. The CDR3 nucleotides read TGTGCCAGCAGCCCGGGACTAGCGGGGGACAATGAGCAGTTCTTC. This translates into CASSPGLAGDNEQFF.